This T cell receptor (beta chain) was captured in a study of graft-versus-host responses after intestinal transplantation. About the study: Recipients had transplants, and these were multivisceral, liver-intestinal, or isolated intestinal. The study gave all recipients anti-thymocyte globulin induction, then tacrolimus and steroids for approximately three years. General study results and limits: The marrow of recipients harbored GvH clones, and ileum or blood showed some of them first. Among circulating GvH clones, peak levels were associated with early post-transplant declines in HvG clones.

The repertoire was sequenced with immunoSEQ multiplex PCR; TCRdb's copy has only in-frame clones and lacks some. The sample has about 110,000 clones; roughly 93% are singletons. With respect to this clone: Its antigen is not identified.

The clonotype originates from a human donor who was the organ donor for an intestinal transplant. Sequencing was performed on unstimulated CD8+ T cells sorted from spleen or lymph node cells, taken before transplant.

CDR3 DNA sequence: TGTGCCAGCCGTGTAACTTGGGGCTACACCTTC. This gives the protein CASRVTWGYTF. The chain links TRBV6-1 to TRBJ1-2, with D unclear. CDR1 and CDR2 (germline): MNHNS, SASEGT. V was clipped by 8 bases and J by 8 bases, with 12 bases between them. The CDR3 extends over 11 amino acids.